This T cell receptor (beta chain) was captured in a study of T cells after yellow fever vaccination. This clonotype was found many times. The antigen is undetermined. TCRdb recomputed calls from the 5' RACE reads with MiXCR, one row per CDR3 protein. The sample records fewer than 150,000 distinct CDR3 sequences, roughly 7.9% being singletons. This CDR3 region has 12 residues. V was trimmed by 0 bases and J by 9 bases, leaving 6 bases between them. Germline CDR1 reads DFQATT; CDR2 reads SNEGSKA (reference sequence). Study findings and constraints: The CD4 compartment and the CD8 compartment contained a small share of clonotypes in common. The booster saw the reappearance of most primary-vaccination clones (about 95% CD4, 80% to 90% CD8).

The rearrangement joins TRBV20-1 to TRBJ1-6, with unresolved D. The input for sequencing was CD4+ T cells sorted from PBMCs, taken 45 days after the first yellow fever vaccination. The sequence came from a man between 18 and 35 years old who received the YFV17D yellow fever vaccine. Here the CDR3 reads CSARERVSPLHF. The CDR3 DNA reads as TGCAGTGCTAGAGAGAGGGTTTCACCCCTCCACTTT.